The next 25 T cell receptor beta chains were all read from a single sample in a study of blood T cell repertoires in COVID-19. Libraries were prepared by immunoSEQ multiplex PCR; TCRdb keeps only in-frame clonotypes and omits some of them. The sample yields around 250,000 clones, about nine tenths seen once. The sequencing input was peripheral blood. The receptors derive from a woman aged 25 to 39 with active or convalescent COVID-19.

Notes on this clone: This sample includes further DNA sequences coding for the same CDR3. V is TRBV9 and J is TRBJ2-7; TRBD1 aligns across 10 bases. V shed 2 bases and J 2 bases; nucleotides not matched to a gene: 1. The CDR3 sequence is 14 residues long. Germline V lookup: CDR1 SGDLS, CDR2 YYNGEE. The CDR3 coding sequence is TGTGCCAGCAGCGTCGGACAGGGGGCCTACGAGCAGTACTTC. As protein: CASSVGQGAYEQYF.

Only one count was recorded for this clone. The chain uses TRBV6-5 and TRBJ2-7, with no clear D. The CDR3 length is 15 residues. Germline V gives CDR1 MNHEY, CDR2 SVGAGI. Trimming stripped 0 bases from V and 0 bases from J, with 9 bases between. CDR3 DNA: TGTGCCAGCAGTTACTCCTCAGTGTCCTCCTACGAGCAGTACTTC. It specifies CASSYSSVSSYEQYF.

With respect to this clone: Other nucleotide sequences from this sample produce the same CDR3. For the CDR3, the DNA is TGTGCCACCAGTGATTCCGGGACAGGGGCTTACGAGCAGTACTTC. Its translation is CATSDSGTGAYEQYF. The V and J genes are TRBV24-1 and TRBJ2-7; 10 nucleotides align to TRBD1. J lost 4 bases, V lost 2 bases, and 4 bases had no gene match. This CDR3 has 15 residues. Germline V gene lookup returns CDR1 KGHDR and CDR2 SFDVKD.

The chain recombines TRBV5-6 with TRBJ2-3; 9 nucleotides match TRBD1. V shed 0 bases and J 4 bases; nucleotides not matched to a gene: 3. This CDR3 comprises 15 residues. Germline lookup yields CDR1 SGHDT and CDR2 YYEEEE. CDR3 DNA sequence: TGTGCCAGCAGCTTGGGAGGACAGGGGTCAGATACGCAGTATTTT. It yields the protein CASSLGGQGSDTQYF.

The CDR3 bases are TGTGCCAGCAGCTTAAGCACAGCTTCTGGTAATGAAAAACTGTTTTTT. Its protein is CASSLSTASGNEKLFF. The chain uses TRBV7-2 and TRBJ1-4; D remains ambiguous. CDR1 and CDR2 (germline): SGHTA, FQGNSA. This CDR3 is built from 16 residues. V lost 2 bases, J lost 4 bases, and 14 bases lay in between.

As for this clone: Other nucleotide sequences from this sample produce the same CDR3. The gene calls are TRBV24-1 and TRBJ2-5; a possible D gene is TRBD2 (6 bases). V dropped 4 bases and J dropped 5 bases, with 13 bases sitting between them. Germline CDR1 KGHDR, CDR2 SFDVKD. CDR3 length equals 14 residues. The CDR3 bases are TGTGCCACCAGTGACCCCGGGGGTCGGGAGACCCAGTACTTC. This encodes CATSDPGGRETQYF.

J is TRBJ2-1 and V is TRBV30; no firm D call. CDR3 length equals 14 residues. Germline-derived CDR1 and CDR2 are GTSNPN and SVGIG (reference sequence). Trimming removed 1 base from V and 3 bases from J, with 10 bases in between. DNA for the CDR3: TGTGCCTGGAGTGAGGTCAGGAACTACAATGAGCAGTTCTTC. It yields the protein CAWSEVRNYNEQFF.

The table lists this clone with a few counts. This chain connects TRBV19 to TRBJ2-6; a possible D gene is TRBD1 (6 bases). The CDR3 spans 16 residues. The germline CDR1 and CDR2 sequences are LNHDA and SQIVND (reference sequence). V dropped 4 bases and J dropped 1 base, with 11 bases sitting between them. CDR3: CASSRDTASGANVLTF. CDR3 sequence (DNA): TGTGCCAGTAGTAGGGACACCGCTTCTGGGGCCAACGTCCTGACTTTC.

A word on this clone: Other DNA variants within this sample encode the same CDR3. The rearrangement joins TRBV9 to TRBJ2-3; 7 nucleotides line up with TRBD2. The V and J ends lost 0 bases and 4 bases, in that order; junction bases with no gene match: 5. The CDR3 loop spans 15 amino acids. CDR1 and CDR2 (germline): SGDLS, YYNGEE. The CDR3 region is CASSVAGGPPDTQYF. CDR3 nucleotides: TGTGCCAGCAGCGTAGCGGGGGGTCCGCCAGATACGCAGTATTTT.

The CDR3 bases are TGTGCCAGCAGCACCCGGACAAATTCCTTAAGGGGCTACACCTTC. This sequence encodes CASSTRTNSLRGYTF. The J gene is TRBJ1-2, the V gene TRBV21-1; TRBD1 is taken as the D call from the table, unchecked against the DNA. TRBV21-1 constitutes a pseudogene. This CDR3 is 15 amino acids long.

This clone appeared a few times. The J gene is TRBJ1-2, the V gene TRBV29-1; 9 bases align to TRBD1. This CDR3 spans 13 amino acids. CDR1 SQVTM and CDR2 ANQGSEA come from the germline V gene. Trimming at V came to 6 bases and at J to 4 bases, leaving 6 bases not matched to a gene. In DNA, the CDR3 is TGCAGCGTGACGACAGGGGGAGGCTATGGCTACACCTTC. Translating gives CSVTTGGGYGYTF.

The genes are TRBV6-5 and TRBJ1-2; 8 bases fit TRBD1. Germline-derived CDR1 and CDR2 are MNHEY and SVGAGI. The ends lost 6 bases at V and 4 bases at J; junction bases unmatched: 7. The CDR3 is 14 residues long. The CDR3 is CASRRGQGAYGYTF. Written as DNA, the CDR3 is TGTGCCAGCAGAAGAGGACAGGGAGCCTATGGCTACACCTTC.

The CDR3 nucleotides are TGTGCCAGCAGAAGACAGGGCTCAGACGAGCAGTACTTC. Protein: CASRRQGSDEQYF. The chain links TRBV28 to TRBJ2-7; 7 bases map to TRBD1. CDR1 is MDHEN, CDR2 SYDVKM, per germline. V was pared by 6 bases and J by 5 bases, with 7 bases of the junction left unmatched. The length of the CDR3 is 13 residues.

The chain combines TRBV7-8 with TRBJ2-2; D is perhaps TRBD2 (6 bases). In germline, CDR1 is SGHVS, CDR2 FQNEAQ. Trimming stripped 5 bases from V and 1 base from J, with 14 bases between. The CDR3 consists of 16 residues. CDR3 protein: CASSPRLEVNTGELFF. CDR3 bases: TGTGCCAGCAGCCCCCGACTAGAGGTGAACACCGGGGAGCTGTTTTTT. Full variable domain (missing parts from reference TRBV7-8 and TRBJ2-2): GAGVSQSPRYKVAKRGQDVALRCDPISGHVSLFWYQQALGQGPEFLTYFQNEAQLDKSGLPSDRFFAERPEGSVSTLKIQRTQQEDSAVYLCASSPRLEVNTGELFFGEGSRLTVL.

The rearrangement uses TRBV30 and TRBJ1-5; tentatively, D is TRBD1 (5 bases). Germline V CDR1 and CDR2: GTSNPN, SVGIG (reference sequence). The CDR3 is made up of 13 amino acids. The V and J ends lost 1 base and 3 bases respectively, with 7 bases between them. The CDR3 loop reads CAWSGGPNQPQHF. The CDR3 bases are TGTGCCTGGAGTGGGGGCCCCAATCAGCCCCAGCATTTT.

This rearrangement joins TRBV6-1 to TRBJ1-2, with TRBD1 identical over 7 bases. The CDR3 is 14 amino acids. Trimming at V came to 0 bases and at J to 4 bases, leaving 2 bases not matched to a gene. Per germline, CDR1 MNHNS and CDR2 SASEGT. CDR3 in amino acids: CASSEAKGAYGYTF. In DNA, the CDR3 is TGTGCCAGCAGTGAAGCAAAGGGGGCCTATGGCTACACCTTC.

This clone has a handful of counts. The DNA of the CDR3 is TGTGCCAGCACCCCAAGTTTCCAGTACCAAGAGACCCAGTACTTC. Translation gives CASTPSFQYQETQYF. The rearrangement joins TRBV25-1 to TRBJ2-5; D is undetermined. V was trimmed by 7 bases and J by 0 bases, leaving 15 bases between them. The length of the CDR3 is 15 residues. Germline V gene data show CDR1 as MGHDK and CDR2 as SYGVNS.

This chain links TRBV6-2 or TRBV6-3 with TRBJ2-5; D not certain. Germline V gene sequence: CDR1 MNHEY, CDR2 SVGEGT. Trimming cost V 0 bases and J 0 bases, with 8 bases left between them. This CDR3 is built from 15 residues. In DNA, the CDR3 is TGTGCCAGCAGTTACTCGACTTGGGACCAAGAGACCCAGTACTTC. Amino acids: CASSYSTWDQETQYF.

This clone was observed a handful of times. The genes are TRBV27 and TRBJ1-1; D is perhaps TRBD1 (5 bases). Germline V gene lookup returns CDR1 MNHEY and CDR2 SMNVEV (reference sequence). The CDR3 contains 13 residues. Trimming stripped 2 bases from V and 6 bases from J, with 10 bases between. The CDR3 loop is CASSLVGDSEAFF. The CDR3, as DNA: TGTGCCAGCAGTTTAGTTGGGGACTCTGAAGCTTTCTTT.

CDR3 amino acids: CASSRSIGTASSYEQYF. The CDR3 DNA reads TGCGCCAGCAGTCGGTCCATTGGGACAGCCAGCTCCTACGAGCAGTACTTC. The chain carries TRBV5-1 and TRBJ2-7; 7 bases match TRBD1. The trim removed 5 bases at V and 0 bases at J, leaving 14 bases unmatched. The CDR3 totals 17 residues. Germline CDR1 SGHRS, CDR2 YFSETQ.

As for this clone: At one of its ends the junction is not consistent with the germline gene, which may arise from a read error. The chain carries TRBV28 and TRBJ2-7; TRBD1 matches at 7 bases. Germline CDR1 and CDR2: MDHEN and SYDVKM. The CDR3 is 15 residues long. CDR3 DNA sequence: TGTGCCAGCAGTTCCACCGGACAGGTACCTTACGCGCAGTACTTC. Translation gives CASSSTGQVPYAQYF.

The chain recombines TRBV4-3 with TRBJ2-7; D might be TRBD2 (5 bases). This CDR3 is built from 14 residues. The germline V gene has CDR1 LGHNA and CDR2 YSLEER. The ends were cut back, 0 bases at V and 7 bases at J, with 13 bases in the middle. The CDR3 reads CASSQERRTLEQYF. The CDR3 bases are TGCGCCAGCAGCCAAGAAAGGCGGACTCTTGAGCAGTACTTC.

The V call is TRBV30, the J call TRBJ1-4; D gene unclear. The ends were cut back, 4 bases at V and 6 bases at J, with 18 bases in the middle. Per the germline V gene, CDR1 is GTSNPN and CDR2 is SVGIG (reference sequence). The CDR3 sequence is 15 residues long. The DNA of the CDR3 is TGTGCCTGGAACATGAGGGCATTGGGTCATGAAAAACTGTTTTTT. Translated, it gives CAWNMRALGHEKLFF. Full variable domain (remainder filled in from reference TRBV30 and TRBJ1-4): SQTIHQWPATLVQPVGSPLSLECTVEGTSNPNLYWYRQAAGRGLQLLFYSVGIGQISSEVPQNLSASRPQDRQFILSSKKLLLSDSGFYLCAWNMRALGHEKLFFGSGTQLSVL.

This clone was recorded a few times. The rearrangement links TRBV19 to TRBJ1-2, with D possibly being TRBD1 (6 bases). Germline CDR1 LNHDA, CDR2 SQIVND (reference sequence). V dropped 3 bases and J dropped 8 bases, with 10 bases sitting between them. The CDR3 is made up of 12 amino acids. This chain's CDR3 is CASSMQGNGYTF. CDR3 DNA: TGTGCCAGTAGTATGCAGGGGAACGGCTACACCTTC.

V usage is TRBV24-1 and J usage is TRBJ2-2; tentatively, D is TRBD1 (6 bases). The CDR3 has 13 residues. The V gene lost 10 bases and the J gene lost 4 bases, with 12 bases spanning the gap. CDR1 is KGHDR and CDR2 is SFDVKD in the germline V gene. This CDR3 is CATSDSPTGELFF. The CDR3, as DNA: TGTGCCACTTCGGACAGTCCCACCGGGGAGCTGTTTTTT.